This T cell receptor (beta chain) was observed in a study of blood T cell repertoires in COVID-19. Study at large: The analysed material was cDNA or gDNA that came from T cells, B-cell-depleted T cells, or PBMCs.

This clone was seen once. Clones were read by immunoSEQ multiplex PCR, and TCRdb kept only the in-frame ones, dropping some. The data show 140,000 to 150,000 clones, with under 85% seen just once and 8.6% held by the top ten. Specimen: peripheral blood. This sequence originates from a man aged 45 to 65 with active or convalescent COVID-19.

The CDR3 nucleotides are TGCGCCAGCAGCCAAGATACGGGGTTTAATCAGCCCCAGCATTTT. It translates to CASSQDTGFNQPQHF. The chain couples TRBV4-1 to TRBJ1-5; D is unclear. Between the trimmed V and J ends, which lost 0 bases and 4 bases, there was a span of 10 bases. The CDR3 spans 15 residues. CDR1 MGHRA and CDR2 YSYEKL come from the germline V gene.